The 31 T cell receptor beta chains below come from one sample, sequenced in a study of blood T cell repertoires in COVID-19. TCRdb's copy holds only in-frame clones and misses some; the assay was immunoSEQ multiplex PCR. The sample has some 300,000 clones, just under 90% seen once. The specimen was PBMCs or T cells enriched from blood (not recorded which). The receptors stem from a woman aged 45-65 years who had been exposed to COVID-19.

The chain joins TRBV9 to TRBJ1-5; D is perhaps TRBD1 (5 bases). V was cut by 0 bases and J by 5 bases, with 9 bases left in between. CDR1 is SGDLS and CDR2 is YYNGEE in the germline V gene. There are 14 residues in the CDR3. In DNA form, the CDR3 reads TGTGCCAGCAGCGTAGGTAGGGACTATCAGCCCCAGCATTTT. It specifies CASSVGRDYQPQHF. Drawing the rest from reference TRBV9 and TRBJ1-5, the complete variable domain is DSGVTQTPKHLITATGQRVTLRCSPRSGDLSVYWYQQSLDQGLQFLIQYYNGEERAKGNILERFSAQQFPDLHSELNLSSLELGDSALYFCASSVGRDYQPQHFGDGTRLSIL.

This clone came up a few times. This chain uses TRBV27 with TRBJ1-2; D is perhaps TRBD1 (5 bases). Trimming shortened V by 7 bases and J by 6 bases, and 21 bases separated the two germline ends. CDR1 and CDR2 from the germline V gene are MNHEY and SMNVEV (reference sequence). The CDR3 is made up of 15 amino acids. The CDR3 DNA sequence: TGTGCCAGCACCCCTACCCAGGGTTTTTATGATGGCTACACCTTC. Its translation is CASTPTQGFYDGYTF.

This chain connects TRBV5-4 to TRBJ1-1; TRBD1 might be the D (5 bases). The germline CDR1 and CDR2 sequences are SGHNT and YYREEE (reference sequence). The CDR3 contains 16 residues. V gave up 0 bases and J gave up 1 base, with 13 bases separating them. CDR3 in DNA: TGTGCCAGCAGCTTGGTCCCGGACAAGGGGAACACTGAAGCTTTCTTT. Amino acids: CASSLVPDKGNTEAFF.

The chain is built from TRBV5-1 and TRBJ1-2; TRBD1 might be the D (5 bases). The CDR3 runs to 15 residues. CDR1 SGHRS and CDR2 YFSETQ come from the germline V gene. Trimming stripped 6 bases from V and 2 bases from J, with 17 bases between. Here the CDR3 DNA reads TGCGCCAGCAACCCCCAGGGTTTGGGGAACTATGGCTACACCTTC. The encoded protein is CASNPQGLGNYGYTF. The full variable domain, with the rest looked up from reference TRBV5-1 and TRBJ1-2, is KAGVTQTPRYLIKTRGQQVTLSCSPISGHRSVSWYQQTPGQGLQFLFEYFSETQRNKGNFPGRFSGRQFSNSRSEMNVSTLELGDSALYLCASNPQGLGNYGYTFGSGTRLTVV.

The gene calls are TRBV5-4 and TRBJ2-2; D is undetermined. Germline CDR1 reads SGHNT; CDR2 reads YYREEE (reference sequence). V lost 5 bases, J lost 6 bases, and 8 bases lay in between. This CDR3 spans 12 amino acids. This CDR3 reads CASSLPPGELFF. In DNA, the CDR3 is TGTGCCAGCAGTCTACCTCCCGGGGAGCTGTTTTTT.

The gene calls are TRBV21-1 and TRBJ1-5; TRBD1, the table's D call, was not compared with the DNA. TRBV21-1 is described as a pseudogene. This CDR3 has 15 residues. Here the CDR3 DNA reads TGTGCCAGCAGCCACAGAGGGGGTCTGGCTCAGCCCCAGCATTTT. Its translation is CASSHRGGLAQPQHF.

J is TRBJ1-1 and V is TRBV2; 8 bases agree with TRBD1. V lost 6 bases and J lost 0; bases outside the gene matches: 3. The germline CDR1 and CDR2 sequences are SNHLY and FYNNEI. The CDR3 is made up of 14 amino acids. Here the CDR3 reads CASRGQVLNTEAFF. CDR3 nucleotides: TGTGCCAGCAGGGGACAGGTTTTGAACACTGAAGCTTTCTTT.

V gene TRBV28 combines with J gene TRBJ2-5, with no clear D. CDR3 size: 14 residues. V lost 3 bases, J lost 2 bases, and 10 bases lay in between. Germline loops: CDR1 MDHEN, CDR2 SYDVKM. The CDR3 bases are TGTGCCAGCAGTTTTTTACAGCCTCAAGAGACCCAGTACTTC. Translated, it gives CASSFLQPQETQYF.

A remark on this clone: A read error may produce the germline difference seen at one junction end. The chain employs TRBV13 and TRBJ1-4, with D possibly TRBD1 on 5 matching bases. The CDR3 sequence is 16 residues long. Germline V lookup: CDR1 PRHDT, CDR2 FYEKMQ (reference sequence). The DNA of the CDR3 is TGTGCCAGCAGCCTAGGCCAGGGACTCTCTAATGAAAAACTGTTTTTT. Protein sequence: CASSLGQGLSNEKLFF.

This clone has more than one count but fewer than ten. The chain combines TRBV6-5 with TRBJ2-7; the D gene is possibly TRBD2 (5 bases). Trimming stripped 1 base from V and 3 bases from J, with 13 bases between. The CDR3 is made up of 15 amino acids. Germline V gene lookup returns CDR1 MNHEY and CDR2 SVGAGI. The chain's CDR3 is CASSYFGSTSYEQYF. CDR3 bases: TGTGCCAGCAGTTACTTCGGCAGTACTAGCTACGAGCAGTACTTC.

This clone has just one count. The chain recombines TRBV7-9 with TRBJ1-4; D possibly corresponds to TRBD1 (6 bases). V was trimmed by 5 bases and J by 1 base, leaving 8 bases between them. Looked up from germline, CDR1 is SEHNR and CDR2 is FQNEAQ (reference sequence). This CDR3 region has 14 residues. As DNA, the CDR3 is TGTGCCAGCAGCCGCAGGGGAACTAATGAAAAACTGTTTTTT. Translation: CASSRRGTNEKLFF.

CDR3 DNA: TGTGCCAGCAGTCCCTACGACATAAACACTGAAGCTTTCTTT. Its protein is CASSPYDINTEAFF. The chain uses TRBV6-5 and TRBJ1-1, with no clear D. The CDR3 covers 14 residues. V lost 5 bases, J lost 2 bases, and 12 bases lay in between. CDR1 and CDR2 from the germline V gene are MNHEY and SVGAGI.

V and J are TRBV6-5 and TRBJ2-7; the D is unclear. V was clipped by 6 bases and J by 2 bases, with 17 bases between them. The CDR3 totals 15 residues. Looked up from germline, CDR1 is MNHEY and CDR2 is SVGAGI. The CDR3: CASSPNAAGTYEQYF. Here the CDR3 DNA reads TGTGCCAGCAGCCCGAACGCAGCAGGAACCTACGAGCAGTACTTC.

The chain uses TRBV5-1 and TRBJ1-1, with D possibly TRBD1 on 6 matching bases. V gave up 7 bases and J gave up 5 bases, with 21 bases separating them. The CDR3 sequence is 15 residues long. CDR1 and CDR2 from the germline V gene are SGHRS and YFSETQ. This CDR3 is CASLAAQGGSTEAFF. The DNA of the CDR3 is TGCGCCAGCCTCGCAGCACAGGGTGGGTCGACTGAAGCTTTCTTT.

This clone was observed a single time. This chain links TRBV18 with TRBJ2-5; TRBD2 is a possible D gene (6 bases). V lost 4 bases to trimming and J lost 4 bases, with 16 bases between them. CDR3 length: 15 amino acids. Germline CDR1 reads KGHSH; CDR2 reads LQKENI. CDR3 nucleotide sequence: TGTGCCAGCTCACGCCTGTCGGGAGTGGTAGAGACCCAGTACTTC. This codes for CASSRLSGVVETQYF.

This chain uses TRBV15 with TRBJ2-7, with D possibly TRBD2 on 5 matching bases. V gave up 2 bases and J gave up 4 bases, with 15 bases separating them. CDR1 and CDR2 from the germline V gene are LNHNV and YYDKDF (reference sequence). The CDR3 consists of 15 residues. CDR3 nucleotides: TGTGCCACCAGCAGATTTGGGCTGGGGAGTTACGAGCAGTACTTC. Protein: CATSRFGLGSYEQYF.

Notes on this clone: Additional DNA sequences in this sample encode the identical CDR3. CDR3 DNA sequence: TGTGCCAGCTCACCGGGACTCAGCTCTGGAAACACCATATATTTT. It specifies CASSPGLSSGNTIYF. The chain combines TRBV18 with TRBJ1-3; D might be TRBD1 (5 bases). The germline V gene encodes CDR1 KGHSH and CDR2 LQKENI. The CDR3 consists of 15 residues. The V gene lost 3 bases and the J gene lost 0 bases, with 9 bases spanning the gap.

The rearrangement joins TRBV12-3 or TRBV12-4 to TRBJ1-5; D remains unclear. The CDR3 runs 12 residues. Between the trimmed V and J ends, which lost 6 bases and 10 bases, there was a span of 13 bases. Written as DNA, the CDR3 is TGTGCCAGCAGCCCCCCCCTCGGTCCCCAGCATTTT. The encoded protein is CASSPPLGPQHF.

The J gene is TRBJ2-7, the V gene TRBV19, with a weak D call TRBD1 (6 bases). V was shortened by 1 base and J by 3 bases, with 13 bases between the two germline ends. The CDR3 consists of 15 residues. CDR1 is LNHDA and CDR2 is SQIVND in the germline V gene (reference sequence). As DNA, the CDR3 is TGTGCCAGTAGTATAGGGCCAGGGGAAAACTACGAGCAGTACTTC. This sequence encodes CASSIGPGENYEQYF.

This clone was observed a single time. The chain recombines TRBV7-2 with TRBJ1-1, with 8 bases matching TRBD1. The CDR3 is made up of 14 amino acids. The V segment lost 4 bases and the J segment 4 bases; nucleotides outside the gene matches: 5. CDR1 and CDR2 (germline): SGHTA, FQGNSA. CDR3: CASSSWTGSTEAFF. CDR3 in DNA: TGTGCCAGCAGCTCTTGGACAGGGAGCACTGAAGCTTTCTTT.

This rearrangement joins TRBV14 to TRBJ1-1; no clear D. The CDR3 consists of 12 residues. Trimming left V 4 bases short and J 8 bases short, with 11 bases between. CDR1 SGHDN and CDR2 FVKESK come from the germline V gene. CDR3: CASSRPGSEAFF. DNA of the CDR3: TGTGCCAGCAGCCGACCGGGGTCCGAAGCTTTCTTT.

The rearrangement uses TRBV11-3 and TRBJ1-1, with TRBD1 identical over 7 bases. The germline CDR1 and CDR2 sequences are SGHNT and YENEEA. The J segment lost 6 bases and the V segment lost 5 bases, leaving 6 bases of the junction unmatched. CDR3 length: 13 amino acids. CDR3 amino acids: CASSLRGVAEAFF. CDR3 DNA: TGTGCCAGCAGCCTCAGGGGGGTAGCTGAAGCTTTCTTT.

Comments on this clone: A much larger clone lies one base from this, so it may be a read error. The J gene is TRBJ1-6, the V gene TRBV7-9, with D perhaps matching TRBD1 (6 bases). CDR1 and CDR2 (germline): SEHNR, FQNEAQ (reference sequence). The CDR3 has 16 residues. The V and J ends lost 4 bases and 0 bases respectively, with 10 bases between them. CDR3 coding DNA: TGTGCCAGCAGCTCTACAGGGAGCTCCTATAATTCACCCCTCCACTTT. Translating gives CASSSTGSSYNSPLHF.

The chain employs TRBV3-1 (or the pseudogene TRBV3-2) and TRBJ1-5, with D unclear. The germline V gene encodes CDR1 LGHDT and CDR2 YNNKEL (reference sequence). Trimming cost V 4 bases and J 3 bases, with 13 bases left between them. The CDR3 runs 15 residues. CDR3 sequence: CASSPDRGYNQPQHF. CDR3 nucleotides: TGTGCCAGCAGCCCCGATAGAGGGTACAATCAGCCCCAGCATTTT.

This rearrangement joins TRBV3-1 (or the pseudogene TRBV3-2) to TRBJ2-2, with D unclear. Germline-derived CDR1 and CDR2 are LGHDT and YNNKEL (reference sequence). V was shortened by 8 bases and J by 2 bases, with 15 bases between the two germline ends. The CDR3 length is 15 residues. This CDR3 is CASGFRGINTGELFF. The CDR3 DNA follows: TGTGCCAGCGGCTTCAGAGGAATAAACACCGGGGAGCTGTTTTTT.

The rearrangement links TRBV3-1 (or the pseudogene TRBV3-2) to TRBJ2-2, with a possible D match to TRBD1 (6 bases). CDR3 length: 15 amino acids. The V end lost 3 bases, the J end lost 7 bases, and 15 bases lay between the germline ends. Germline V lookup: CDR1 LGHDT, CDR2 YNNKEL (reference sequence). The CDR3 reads CASSQVTGLVGELFF. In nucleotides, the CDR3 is TGTGCCAGCAGCCAGGTTACAGGGTTGGTCGGGGAGCTGTTTTTT.

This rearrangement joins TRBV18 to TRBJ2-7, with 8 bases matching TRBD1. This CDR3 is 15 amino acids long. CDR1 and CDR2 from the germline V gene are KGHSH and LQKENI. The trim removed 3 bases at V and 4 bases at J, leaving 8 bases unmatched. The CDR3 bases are TGTGCCAGCTCACCTTCGCCGGACAGGGAGTACGAGCAGTACTTC. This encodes CASSPSPDREYEQYF.

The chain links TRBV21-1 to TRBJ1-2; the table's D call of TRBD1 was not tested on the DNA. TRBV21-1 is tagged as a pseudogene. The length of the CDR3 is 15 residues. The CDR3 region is CASSKEGTDSYGYTF. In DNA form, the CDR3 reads TGTGCCAGCAGCAAAGAAGGGACAGACTCATATGGCTACACCTTC.

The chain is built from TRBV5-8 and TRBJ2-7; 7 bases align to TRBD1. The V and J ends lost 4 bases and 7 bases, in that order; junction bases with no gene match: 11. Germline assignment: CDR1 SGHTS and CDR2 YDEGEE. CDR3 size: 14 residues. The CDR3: CASSPGQFIGEQYF. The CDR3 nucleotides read TGTGCCAGCAGCCCGGGACAGTTCATTGGGGAGCAGTACTTC.

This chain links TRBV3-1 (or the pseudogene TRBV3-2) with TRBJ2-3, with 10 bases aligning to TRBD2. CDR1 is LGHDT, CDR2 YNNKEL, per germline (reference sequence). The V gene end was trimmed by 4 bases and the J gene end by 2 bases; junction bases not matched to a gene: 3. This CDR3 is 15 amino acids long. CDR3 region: CASSPTSGSTDTQYF. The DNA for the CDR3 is TGTGCCAGCAGCCCGACTAGCGGGTCCACAGATACGCAGTATTTT.

The CDR3 DNA reads TGTGCCAGCAGTGAATCTGCGGGGGGGCCCTACGAGCAGTACTTC. Its protein product is CASSESAGGPYEQYF. V usage is TRBV2 and J usage is TRBJ2-7, with 9 bases fitting TRBD2. V lost 2 bases, J lost 2 bases, and 4 bases stayed unmatched. The length of the CDR3 is 15 residues. Germline assignment: CDR1 SNHLY and CDR2 FYNNEI.